The rows below give T cell receptor beta chains drawn from one sample of a study of Tregs in tolerant kidney transplant recipients. Some clones are missing from TCRdb's copy, which holds only in-frame ones; the method was immunoSEQ multiplex PCR. The table lists 70,000 to 95,000 clones, 91% of them singletons. This sample comprised Tregs from blood, obtained before the transplant. Every receptor here comes from a human donor who received a combined kidney and bone marrow transplant. Both conserved end residues are part of each CDR3. Each record gives: J gene, V gene, D gene, clone size, CDR3 length, CDR3 DNA, CDR3 protein. D genes are given only for firm matches. Size is omitted from some rows. Given values are once, few, many or a class for expanded clones.

>TRBJ1-1|TRBV5-4|-|-|14
TGTGCCAGCAGCTTGGGGTCATTGAACACTGAAGCTTTCTTT
CASSLGSLNTEAFF
>TRBJ1-1|TRBV29-1|-|-|14
TGCAGCGTTGAGCCGTACATGGGGGGGACTGAAGCTTTCTTT
CSVEPYMGGTEAFF
>TRBJ2-1|TRBV5-4|-|-|16
TGTGCCAGCAGCTTGGGAGGCGGGTTGCACCGCAATGAGCAGTTCTTC
CASSLGGGLHRNEQFF
>TRBJ2-7|TRBV28|TRBD1|-|15
TGTGCCAGCAGAATTTCTCGATACAGGGGGAGCGAGCAGTACTTC
CASRISRYRGSEQYF
>TRBJ2-7|TRBV28|-|-|15
TGTGCCAGCAGTGGTTCCCGGGACCTCTACTACGAGCAGTACTTC
CASSGSRDLYYEQYF
>TRBJ2-5|TRBV7-2|TRBD2|-|18
TGTGCCAGCAGCAACGGGGCCCAAACTAGCGGGGCCCAAGAGACCCAGTACTTC
CASSNGAQTSGAQETQYF
>TRBJ2-7|TRBV28|TRBD1|-|15
TGTGCCAGCAGGCCCTCCCGGGACAGGGGGCACGAGCAGTACTTC
CASRPSRDRGHEQYF
>TRBJ2-3|TRBV5-1|TRBD2|-|16
TGCGCCAGCAGCCTCGGACTAGCGGGAAGTCAAGATACGCAGTATTTT
CASSLGLAGSQDTQYF
>TRBJ1-2|TRBV30|-|once|12
TGTGCCTGGAGTGTACCCGGGTACGGCTACACCTTC
CAWSVPGYGYTF
>TRBJ2-3|TRBV10-3|TRBD1|-|13
TGTGCCATCAGCGGACAGGGGGCGAATTTGCAGTATTTT
CAISGQGANLQYF
>TRBJ1-1|TRBV11-2|TRBD1|-|15
TGTGCCAGCAGCGCGCGACAGGGGCCCAACACTGAAGCTTTCTTT
CASSARQGPNTEAFF
>TRBJ2-4|TRBV9|-|-|15
TGTGCCAGCAGCGTAGCCCCAGGGGACAAAAACATTCAGTACTTC
CASSVAPGDKNIQYF
>TRBJ2-1|TRBV6-4|-|-|13
TGTGCCAGCAGTTCAGGGGCCAACAATGAGCAGTTCTTC
CASSSGANNEQFF
>TRBJ2-7|TRBV4-1|TRBD1|-|15
TGCGCCAGCAGCCAAGGCGTCAGGGGGAGAGACGAGCAGTACTTC
CASSQGVRGRDEQYF
>TRBJ2-1|TRBV2|-|-|14
TGTGCCAGCAGTGAACCTAGTAAGCGGATTGAGCAGTTCTTC
CASSEPSKRIEQFF
>TRBJ2-7|TRBV27|TRBD1|-|14
TGTGCCAGCGGCGGGGACAGGGACCCTTACGAGCAGTACTTC
CASGGDRDPYEQYF
>TRBJ2-3|TRBV9|-|-|15
TGTGCCAGCAGCTTAAGACACCTCATCACAGATACGCAGTATTTT
CASSLRHLITDTQYF
>TRBJ2-7|TRBV28|TRBD1|-|15
TGTGCCAGCAGTTCGGGACAGGGGGCTTCCTACGAGCAGTACTTC
CASSSGQGASYEQYF
>TRBJ1-5|TRBV2|-|once|15
TGTGCCAGCAGTGGAGGGCCAAATAGCAATCAGCCCCAGCATTTT
CASSGGPNSNQPQHF
>TRBJ1-1|TRBV29-1|-|-|14
TGCAGCGGAGCCTTCCGGGGGGCAGGGTCTGAAGCTTTCTTT
CSGAFRGAGSEAFF
>TRBJ2-6|TRBV28|TRBD1|-|17
TGTGCCAGCAAAATCGGGACAGGGTTCTCTGGGGCCAACGTCCTGACTTTC
CASKIGTGFSGANVLTF
>TRBJ2-1|TRBV30|-|once|15
TGTGCCTTCAGGGGTGGGCGCGGCACATACAATGAGCAGTTCTTC
CAFRGGRGTYNEQFF
>TRBJ1-2|TRBV28|-|-|13
TGTGCCAGCAGTTTAGCAAGCAACTATGGCTACACCTTC
CASSLASNYGYTF
>TRBJ1-1|TRBV27|-|-|15
TGTGCCAGCACCACGGGGCTGCACATGAACACTGAAGCTTTCTTT
CASTTGLHMNTEAFF
>TRBJ1-1|TRBV5-1|TRBD1|-|14
TGCGCCAGCAGAGATAGGGACAGGGTACCTGAAGCTTTCTTT
CASRDRDRVPEAFF